The 8 T cell receptor beta chains below were found in one sample sequenced in a study of T cells in Graves' hyperthyroidism and ophthalmopathy. From RNA transcripts, TCR beta CDR3 regions were amplified. First-round RT-PCR with HTBI primers amplified the TCR CDR3 region. TCRdb analysed the multiplex PCR reads with MiXCR anew, one entry per CDR3 protein. There are approximately 570,000 distinct CDR3 sequences in the sample; 15% to 20% occur only once, and less than 55% lies in the top ten. Sequences were obtained from blood. The source of these receptors is a man between 35 and 55 years old with Graves' ophthalmopathy.

V gene TRBV6-2 or TRBV6-3 combines with J gene TRBJ2-6, with D unclear. The CDR3 runs 13 residues. The V gene's germline CDR1 is MNHEY and CDR2 SVGEGT. V was clipped by 5 bases and J by 4 bases, with 6 bases between them. CDR3 DNA: TGTGCCAGCAGTAGAGTCGGGGCCAACGTCCTGACTTTC. Amino acid sequence: CASSRVGANVLTF.

The chain links TRBV19 to TRBJ2-1, with D possibly TRBD1 on 7 matching bases. CDR1 LNHDA and CDR2 SQIVND come from the germline V gene (reference sequence). The V end lost 7 bases, the J end lost 8 bases, and 18 bases lay between the germline ends. This CDR3 region has 14 residues. CDR3 residues: CASTRGGTVYEQFF. As DNA, the CDR3 is TGTGCCAGTACCCGTGGCGGGACAGTCTATGAGCAGTTCTTC.

The chain recombines TRBV7-2 with TRBJ2-2; 9 nucleotides match TRBD1. The CDR3 is 15 amino acids. The V gene end was trimmed by 6 bases and the J gene end by 4 bases; junction bases not matched to a gene: 6. CDR1 and CDR2 from the germline V gene are SGHTA and FQGNSA. As DNA, the CDR3 is TGTGCCAGCAGACCGGGACAGGGCACCACCGGGGAGCTGTTTTTT. Residues: CASRPGQGTTGELFF.

This clonotype was counted ten times or more. The chain recombines TRBV2 with TRBJ1-1; no reliable D call. V shed 3 bases and J shed 3 bases, with 17 bases lying between them. This CDR3 has 16 amino acids. Looked up from germline, CDR1 is SNHLY and CDR2 is FYNNEI. This CDR3 reads CASSERQAGRDTEAFF. The CDR3 DNA is TGTGCCAGCAGTGAGCGGCAGGCCGGCCGGGACACTGAAGCTTTCTTT.

The V call is TRBV7-2, the J call TRBJ1-4; D gene uncertain. This CDR3 region has 14 residues. The germline CDR1 and CDR2 sequences are SGHTA and FQGNSA. V was clipped by 1 base and J by 7 bases, with 10 bases between them. The CDR3 nucleotides are TGTGCCAGCAGCTTAGTGCCAACGGGTGAAAAACTGTTTTTT. It codes for CASSLVPTGEKLFF.

This chain uses TRBV20-1 with TRBJ2-1; 7 bases map to TRBD2. Per the germline V gene, CDR1 is DFQATT and CDR2 is SNEGSKA (reference sequence). The CDR3 loop spans 16 amino acids. V trimming: 6 bases; J trimming: 2 bases; junction bases outside the gene matches: 13. The CDR3 region is CSAFSGARRTYNEQFF. In DNA, the CDR3 is TGCAGTGCCTTCAGCGGGGCCCGACGGACCTACAATGAGCAGTTCTTC.

This clonotype showed up many times. This chain links TRBV3-1 with TRBJ2-3, with 9 bases that match TRBD2. The CDR3 covers 17 residues. Per the germline V gene, CDR1 is LGHDT and CDR2 is YNNKEL (reference sequence). Trimming cost V 0 bases and J 2 bases; bases outside gene matches: 6. The CDR3 DNA sequence: TGTGCCAGCAGCCAAGACGGGGCGGGGGGGTACACAGATACGCAGTATTTT. Translation: CASSQDGAGGYTDTQYF.

Ten or more counts support this clonotype. J is TRBJ2-5 and V is TRBV9; 8 bases agree with TRBD1. The CDR3 consists of 14 residues. Germline CDR1 reads SGDLS; CDR2 reads YYNGEE. V gave up 2 bases and J gave up 1 base; unmatched junction bases: 1. CDR3 nucleotide sequence: TGTGCCAGCAGCGTGGGACAGGCCCAAGAGACCCAGTACTTC. This translates into CASSVGQAQETQYF. Based on the CDR3 plus reference TRBV9 and TRBJ2-5, the full variable domain is DSGVTQTPKHLITATGQRVTLRCSPRSGDLSVYWYQQSLDQGLQFLIQYYNGEERAKGNILERFSAQQFPDLHSELNLSSLELGDSALYFCASSVGQAQETQYFGPGTRLLVL.